The rows below give T cell receptor beta chains drawn from one sample of a study of T cell repertoires in cytomegalovirus infection. Their antigens are not known. TCRdb called the reads again in MiXCR, with one record for every CDR3 protein. The sample consists of some 940,000 distinct CDR3 sequences, around 30% of them appearing once. The source was cultured CD8+ T cells from PBMCs, collected from culture after CMV antigen stimulation. The receptors here all came from a human donor in good health (CMV status not recorded). Some clones in this sample may be carry-over from other donors' samples. Each CDR3 is given with its conserved first and last residue. The order of the fields is CDR3 protein, CDR3 DNA, J gene, D gene, V gene, clone size, CDR3 length. D genes are given only for firm matches. Size tells how often a clone was seen (once, few, many) or the class of an expanded clone, and some rows leave it out.

cdr3_aa: CASSHWEESETQYF; cdr3_nt: TGTGCCAGCAGCCATTGGGAGGAGAGTGAGACCCAGTACTTC; j_call: TRBJ2-5; d_call: .; v_call: TRBV5-5; clone_size: few; cdr3_length: 14
cdr3_aa: CASTKGQPALVTGELFF; cdr3_nt: TGTGCCAGCACCAAGGGACAGCCCGCATTAGTCACCGGGGAGCTGTTTTTT; j_call: TRBJ2-2; d_call: TRBD1; v_call: TRBV27; clone_size: few; cdr3_length: 17
cdr3_aa: CVSRDTADTTYGYTF; cdr3_nt: TGTGTCAGCAGGGATACGGCGGACACAACTTATGGCTACACCTTC; j_call: TRBJ1-2; d_call: .; v_call: TRBV25-1; clone_size: .; cdr3_length: 15
cdr3_aa: CSALLKLTGYNEQFF; cdr3_nt: TGCAGTGCTTTACTTAAATTAACGGGATACAATGAGCAGTTCTTC; j_call: TRBJ2-1; d_call: .; v_call: TRBV20-1; clone_size: few; cdr3_length: 15
cdr3_aa: CASSYSGGGPGELFF; cdr3_nt: TGTGCCAGCAGTTACTCGGGGGGGGGGCCCGGGGAGCTGTTTTTT; j_call: TRBJ2-2; d_call: .; v_call: TRBV6-6; clone_size: .; cdr3_length: 15
cdr3_aa: CASSYLGLAGAREQFF; cdr3_nt: TGTGCCAGCAGTTATCTCGGACTAGCGGGGGCCAGGGAGCAGTTCTTC; j_call: TRBJ2-1; d_call: TRBD2; v_call: TRBV6-5; clone_size: few; cdr3_length: 16
cdr3_aa: CASRPGPSNEQFF; cdr3_nt: TGTGCCAGCAGACCAGGACCCTCCAATGAGCAGTTCTTC; j_call: TRBJ2-1; d_call: .; v_call: TRBV12-3/TRBV12-4; clone_size: few; cdr3_length: 13
cdr3_aa: CASSLASEGAKETQYF; cdr3_nt: TGTGCCAGCAGCTTAGCCTCTGAGGGGGCGAAGGAGACCCAGTACTTC; j_call: TRBJ2-5; d_call: TRBD1; v_call: TRBV11-3; clone_size: many; cdr3_length: 16
cdr3_aa: CASSILGGGLTGELFF; cdr3_nt: TGTGCCAGCAGTATTCTTGGGGGGGGGCTTACCGGGGAGCTGTTTTTT; j_call: TRBJ2-2; d_call: .; v_call: TRBV6-5; clone_size: .; cdr3_length: 16
cdr3_aa: CASSPTDGGPTNEKLFF; cdr3_nt: TGTGCCAGCAGCCCCACGGATGGGGGACCAACTAATGAAAAACTGTTTTTT; j_call: TRBJ1-4; d_call: .; v_call: TRBV28; clone_size: .; cdr3_length: 17
cdr3_aa: CAGSLRLAGREGQYF; cdr3_nt: TGTGCCGGCAGCTTAAGGCTAGCGGGCCGAGAGGGGCAGTACTTC; j_call: TRBJ2-7; d_call: TRBD2; v_call: TRBV7-8; clone_size: once; cdr3_length: 15
cdr3_aa: CASSLGVENTEAFF; cdr3_nt: TGTGCCAGCAGCTTAGGGGTCGAGAACACTGAAGCTTTCTTT; j_call: TRBJ1-1; d_call: .; v_call: TRBV7-9; clone_size: few; cdr3_length: 14
cdr3_aa: CASSRGADYEQYF; cdr3_nt: TGTGCCAGCAGTCGGGGGGCGGACTACGAGCAGTACTTC; j_call: TRBJ2-7; d_call: .; v_call: TRBV12-3/TRBV12-4; clone_size: few; cdr3_length: 13
cdr3_aa: CASSPTRGGNTEAFF; cdr3_nt: TGTGCCAGCAGCCCGACGAGAGGAGGGAACACTGAAGCTTTCTTT; j_call: TRBJ1-1; d_call: .; v_call: TRBV7-9; clone_size: few; cdr3_length: 15
cdr3_aa: CASFPGGGYNEQFF; cdr3_nt: TGTGCCAGCTTCCCAGGGGGGGGCTACAATGAGCAGTTCTTC; j_call: TRBJ2-1; d_call: .; v_call: TRBV7-6; clone_size: .; cdr3_length: 14
cdr3_aa: CASSLFSGQPQHF; cdr3_nt: TGTGCCAGCAGCTTATTTTCAGGACAGCCCCAGCATTTT; j_call: TRBJ1-5; d_call: .; v_call: TRBV7-6; clone_size: .; cdr3_length: 13
cdr3_aa: CASSDGVYNEQFF; cdr3_nt: TGTGCCAGCAGTGATGGGGTTTACAATGAGCAGTTCTTC; j_call: TRBJ2-1; d_call: .; v_call: TRBV6-1; clone_size: few; cdr3_length: 13
cdr3_aa: CASSFRAGLYTGELFF; cdr3_nt: TGTGCCAGCAGTTTCAGAGCAGGGCTTTACACCGGGGAGCTGTTTTTT; j_call: TRBJ2-2; d_call: .; v_call: TRBV12-3/TRBV12-4; clone_size: few; cdr3_length: 16
cdr3_aa: CARLTDQGWSEAFF; cdr3_nt: TGTGCCAGACTGACAGATCAAGGTTGGTCTGAAGCTTTCTTT; j_call: TRBJ1-1; d_call: .; v_call: TRBV2; clone_size: .; cdr3_length: 14
cdr3_aa: CASSFIGGNEKLFF; cdr3_nt: TGTGCCAGCAGCTTTATCGGAGGGAATGAAAAACTGTTTTTT; j_call: TRBJ1-4; d_call: .; v_call: TRBV11-2; clone_size: few; cdr3_length: 14
cdr3_aa: CASSLALEQGRGEAFF; cdr3_nt: TGTGCCAGCAGCTTGGCCTTGGAGCAGGGTCGGGGTGAAGCTTTCTTT; j_call: TRBJ1-1; d_call: .; v_call: TRBV5-5; clone_size: .; cdr3_length: 16
cdr3_aa: CASSSESPLHF; cdr3_nt: TGTGCCAGCAGCTCGGAATCACCCCTCCACTTT; j_call: TRBJ1-6; d_call: .; v_call: TRBV7-2; clone_size: .; cdr3_length: 11
cdr3_aa: CASSEELTDALANTIYF; cdr3_nt: TGTGCCAGCAGTGAGGAATTGACAGACGCTCTGGCAAACACCATATATTTT; j_call: TRBJ1-3; d_call: .; v_call: TRBV6-1; clone_size: few; cdr3_length: 17
cdr3_aa: CASSLSGQGFPYGYTF; cdr3_nt: TGTGCCAGCAGTTTGTCGGGACAGGGGTTTCCCTATGGCTACACCTTC; j_call: TRBJ1-2; d_call: TRBD1; v_call: TRBV12-3/TRBV12-4; clone_size: few; cdr3_length: 16
cdr3_aa: CASDEGGTRPQHF; cdr3_nt: TGTGCCAGCGACGAAGGGGGGACACGTCCCCAGCATTTT; j_call: TRBJ1-5; d_call: .; v_call: TRBV2; clone_size: .; cdr3_length: 13
cdr3_aa: CASSQDLDNQETQYF; cdr3_nt: TGTGCCAGCAGCCAAGATCTGGACAACCAAGAGACCCAGTACTTC; j_call: TRBJ2-5; d_call: .; v_call: TRBV14; clone_size: .; cdr3_length: 15
cdr3_aa: CSASWQGRLSGNTIYF; cdr3_nt: TGCAGTGCTTCCTGGCAGGGGCGCCTCTCTGGAAACACCATATATTTT; j_call: TRBJ1-3; d_call: .; v_call: TRBV20-1; clone_size: many; cdr3_length: 16
cdr3_aa: CASSDWTGWNTEAFF; cdr3_nt: TGTGCCAGCAGTGACTGGACAGGGTGGAACACTGAAGCTTTCTTT; j_call: TRBJ1-1; d_call: TRBD1; v_call: TRBV6-1; clone_size: once; cdr3_length: 15
cdr3_aa: CASSPPGTLNTDTQYF; cdr3_nt: TGTGCCAGCTCACCACCAGGGACTTTGAACACAGATACGCAGTATTTT; j_call: TRBJ2-3; d_call: .; v_call: TRBV18; clone_size: .; cdr3_length: 16
cdr3_aa: CSARTKERGAYNEQFF; cdr3_nt: TGCAGTGCTCGGACTAAAGAGCGGGGGGCGTACAATGAGCAGTTCTTC; j_call: TRBJ2-1; d_call: TRBD2; v_call: TRBV20-1; clone_size: .; cdr3_length: 16
cdr3_aa: CASSFLPENIQYF; cdr3_nt: TGTGCCAGCAGCTTCCTACCTGAAAACATTCAGTACTTC; j_call: TRBJ2-4; d_call: .; v_call: TRBV7-6; clone_size: .; cdr3_length: 13
cdr3_aa: CASSVRGGPNTGELFF; cdr3_nt: TGTGCCAGCAGCGTCCGCGGGGGACCGAACACCGGGGAGCTGTTTTTT; j_call: TRBJ2-2; d_call: TRBD2; v_call: TRBV7-6; clone_size: few; cdr3_length: 16
cdr3_aa: CASSLYYPTKGNTIYF; cdr3_nt: TGTGCCAGCAGCTTGTATTACCCAACGAAAGGAAACACCATATATTTT; j_call: TRBJ1-3; d_call: .; v_call: TRBV5-4; clone_size: many; cdr3_length: 16
cdr3_aa: CASSRTGSSNQPQHF; cdr3_nt: TGTGCCAGCAGCCGGACAGGGTCCAGCAATCAGCCCCAGCATTTT; j_call: TRBJ1-5; d_call: TRBD1; v_call: TRBV7-9; clone_size: many; cdr3_length: 15
cdr3_aa: CASSAAGRETQYF; cdr3_nt: TGTGCCAGCAGTGCAGCGGGACGAGAGACCCAGTACTTC; j_call: TRBJ2-5; d_call: TRBD2; v_call: TRBV7-9; clone_size: .; cdr3_length: 13
cdr3_aa: CASSPRTLATQYF; cdr3_nt: TGTGCCAGCAGTCCCCGGACCCTCGCGACCCAGTACTTC; j_call: TRBJ2-5; d_call: .; v_call: TRBV6-2/TRBV6-3; clone_size: .; cdr3_length: 13
cdr3_aa: CASSIHRGRGSEAFF; cdr3_nt: TGTGCCAGCAGCATCCACAGGGGGCGAGGCTCTGAAGCTTTCTTT; j_call: TRBJ1-1; d_call: TRBD1; v_call: TRBV9; clone_size: few; cdr3_length: 15
cdr3_aa: CASSERRQQPNEQFF; cdr3_nt: TGTGCCAGCAGTGAGAGACGACAGCAACCTAATGAGCAGTTCTTC; j_call: TRBJ2-1; d_call: .; v_call: TRBV6-1; clone_size: few; cdr3_length: 15
cdr3_aa: CASSYYPGRTGDQSYNSPLHF; cdr3_nt: TGTGCCAGCAGTTATTATCCAGGGAGAACAGGGGACCAAAGTTATAATTCACCCCTCCACTTT; j_call: TRBJ1-6; d_call: TRBD1; v_call: TRBV6-6; clone_size: .; cdr3_length: 21
cdr3_aa: CASSMTGGGETQYF; cdr3_nt: TGTGCCAGCAGCATGACAGGGGGCGGAGAGACCCAGTACTTC; j_call: TRBJ2-5; d_call: TRBD1; v_call: TRBV27; clone_size: .; cdr3_length: 14
cdr3_aa: CASSYLTQGSSTDTQYF; cdr3_nt: TGTGCCAGCAGTTACCTTACACAGGGTTCAAGCACAGATACGCAGTATTTT; j_call: TRBJ2-3; d_call: .; v_call: TRBV6-2/TRBV6-3; clone_size: .; cdr3_length: 17
cdr3_aa: CASTPSLSSYNEQFF; cdr3_nt: TGTGCCAGTACTCCCTCACTTAGCTCCTACAATGAGCAGTTCTTC; j_call: TRBJ2-1; d_call: .; v_call: TRBV19; clone_size: few; cdr3_length: 15
cdr3_aa: CASSSGQTLWVTQYF; cdr3_nt: TGTGCCAGCAGCTCCGGACAGACCCTTTGGGTTACGCAGTATTTT; j_call: TRBJ2-3; d_call: .; v_call: TRBV7-4; clone_size: .; cdr3_length: 15
cdr3_aa: CASSRTKGVTEAFF; cdr3_nt: TGTGCCAGCAGCCGCACCAAGGGGGTGACTGAAGCTTTCTTT; j_call: TRBJ1-1; d_call: .; v_call: TRBV7-9; clone_size: .; cdr3_length: 14
cdr3_aa: CASLTVNTEAFF; cdr3_nt: TGTGCCAGCCTGACAGTTAACACTGAAGCTTTCTTT; j_call: TRBJ1-1; d_call: .; v_call: TRBV6-1; clone_size: .; cdr3_length: 12
cdr3_aa: CASSARSGPQRETQYF; cdr3_nt: TGTGCCAGCAGCGCCCGGTCGGGACCTCAGCGAGAGACCCAGTACTTC; j_call: TRBJ2-5; d_call: .; v_call: TRBV7-9; clone_size: .; cdr3_length: 16
cdr3_aa: CASSMEGGNMNTEAFF; cdr3_nt: TGTGCCAGTAGTATGGAGGGGGGCAACATGAACACTGAAGCTTTCTTT; j_call: TRBJ1-1; d_call: .; v_call: TRBV19; clone_size: .; cdr3_length: 16
cdr3_aa: CASSFSGEVQPQHF; cdr3_nt: TGTGCCAGCAGCTTTTCAGGGGAGGTGCAGCCCCAGCATTTT; j_call: TRBJ1-5; d_call: .; v_call: TRBV7-3; clone_size: .; cdr3_length: 14
cdr3_aa: CASSPRLAGGKTQYF; cdr3_nt: TGTGCCAGCAGTCCGCGACTAGCGGGGGGGAAGACCCAGTACTTC; j_call: TRBJ2-5; d_call: TRBD2; v_call: TRBV27; clone_size: few; cdr3_length: 15
cdr3_aa: CASSPPGRLAGVYNEQFF; cdr3_nt: TGTGCCAGCAGTCCCCCCGGCCGACTAGCGGGGGTTTACAATGAGCAGTTCTTC; j_call: TRBJ2-1; d_call: TRBD2; v_call: TRBV27; clone_size: few; cdr3_length: 18
cdr3_aa: CASTLSFVKRNTEAFF; cdr3_nt: TGTGCCAGCACGCTCTCTTTTGTAAAAAGGAACACTGAAGCTTTCTTT; j_call: TRBJ1-1; d_call: .; v_call: TRBV28; clone_size: .; cdr3_length: 16